The 32 T cell receptor beta chains below all came from one sample that was sequenced in a study of T cells in Graves' hyperthyroidism and ophthalmopathy (dated by TCRdb to the late 2010s). The library was produced with multiplex PCR. Sequencing took place on an Illumina HiSeq 2000. The TCR beta CDR3 regions were amplified from RNA transcripts. A first-round RT-PCR of the TCR CDR3 used the HTBI primer set with the Qiagen OneStep RT-PCR kit. TCRdb reworked the public reads: Q25 trimming with fastp, MiXCR clone assembly, productive beta chains retained. Merged by CDR3 protein, the rows form single entries marked with the most common genes and DNA. This sample is represented by more than 350,000 distinct CDR3 sequences; 17% of them were singletons. The ten top clones hold approximately 33% of the sample. The sample was blood. These receptors were taken from a woman in her thirties with Graves' hyperthyroidism that later progressed to Graves' ophthalmopathy.

This clonotype was seen repeatedly, ten times or more. This rearrangement joins TRBV12-3 or TRBV12-4 to TRBJ2-3; a weak D match, TRBD2 (6 bases). This CDR3 is 18 amino acids long. V gave up 5 bases and J gave up 1 base, with 22 bases separating them. The CDR3 region has the DNA TGTGCCAGCAGTAACTGGAGGGGAGCTGGCTGGGGCACAGATACGCAGTATTTT. It is translated as CASSNWRGAGWGTDTQYF.

The chain uses TRBV7-8 and TRBJ2-4, with 7 bases lining up with TRBD2. Germline lookup yields CDR1 SGHVS and CDR2 FQNEAQ. V was clipped by 5 bases and J by 5 bases; unmatched bases: 3. The CDR3 loop spans 13 amino acids. The CDR3 sequence: CASSGRAQNIQYF. The CDR3 nucleotides are TGTGCCAGCAGCGGGAGGGCCCAAAACATTCAGTACTTC.

This clonotype was observed a handful of times. Here the CDR3 DNA reads TGTGCCAGCAGCTTCACCAGGGGTGGGATAAACAATGAGCAGTTCTTC. It is translated as CASSFTRGGINNEQFF. The chain combines TRBV28 with TRBJ2-1; D might be TRBD1 (6 bases). Germline CDR1 is MDHEN and CDR2 is SYDVKM. V was clipped by 6 bases and J by 5 bases, with 20 bases between them. CDR3 length: 16 amino acids.

This clonotype was seen at least ten times. The chain combines TRBV25-1 with TRBJ2-7; 9 nucleotides match TRBD2. In germline, CDR1 is MGHDK, CDR2 SYGVNS. With 1 base clipped from V and 2 bases from J, the junction kept 6 bases outside the gene matches. This CDR3 has 16 amino acids. The CDR3 sequence: CASSEWAGGITYEQYF. In DNA, the CDR3 is TGTGCCAGCAGTGAATGGGCGGGGGGGATAACCTACGAGCAGTACTTC.

The gene calls are TRBV29-1 and TRBJ2-7; maybe TRBD1 (6 bases). The V gene lost 1 base and the J gene lost 2 bases, with 15 bases spanning the gap. Looked up from germline, CDR1 is SQVTM and CDR2 is ANQGSEA. CDR3 length equals 15 residues. This chain's CDR3 is CSVEGGGGPAYEQYF. The CDR3, as DNA: TGCAGCGTTGAAGGTGGGGGCGGCCCAGCCTACGAGCAGTACTTC.

This clonotype was seen a handful of times. V usage is TRBV9 and J usage is TRBJ2-1; 9 nucleotides align to TRBD2. The J segment lost 4 bases and the V segment lost 4 bases, leaving 9 bases of the junction unmatched. The CDR3 covers 16 residues. Germline V CDR1 and CDR2: SGDLS, YYNGEE. The CDR3 sequence is CASSTPGTSSYNEQFF. The CDR3 DNA sequence: TGTGCCAGCAGCACCCCCGGGACTAGCTCTTACAATGAGCAGTTCTTC.

Remarks on this clonotype: A clone one base away is much larger, so this may be a read error. The chain joins TRBV6-1 to TRBJ1-1; D might be TRBD1 (5 bases). CDR1 MNHNS and CDR2 SASEGT come from the germline V gene. The CDR3 contains 17 residues. Trimming pared 3 bases from V and 0 bases from J, leaving 17 bases between. The CDR3 DNA sequence: TGTGCCAGCAGTGAGTCCGGTTGGGGGGGATTGAACACTGAAGCTTTCTTT. The encoded protein is CASSESGWGGLNTEAFF.

This clonotype came up many times. This chain uses TRBV27 with TRBJ2-5; no clear D gene. The CDR3 contains 11 residues. CDR1 and CDR2 (germline): MNHEY, SMNVEV (reference sequence). Deletions cut 3 bases from V and 6 bases from J, with 5 bases between. The CDR3 DNA reads TGTGCCAGCAGTTTGGGGAAGACCCAGTACTTC. Its protein product is CASSLGKTQYF.

This clonotype was counted many times. The genes are TRBV12-3 or TRBV12-4 and TRBJ2-7; tentative D call: TRBD2 (5 bases). The CDR3 spans 14 residues. Trimming removed 5 bases from V and 2 bases from J, with 13 bases in between. In DNA, the CDR3 is TGTGCCAGCAGTCCGACCGGGAACACCTACGAGCAGTACTTC. Protein sequence: CASSPTGNTYEQYF.

This chain joins TRBV3-1 and TRBJ2-7; D remains unclear. The CDR3 has 13 amino acids. Germline-derived CDR1 and CDR2 are LGHDT and YNNKEL (reference sequence). V shed 4 bases and J shed 1 base, with 8 bases lying between them. CDR3 DNA sequence: TGTGCCAGCAGCCGTTCAGAGTCCTACGAGCAGTACTTC. This codes for CASSRSESYEQYF.

At least ten counts were recorded for this clonotype. The chain recombines TRBV20-1 with TRBJ2-7, with TRBD1 identical over 7 bases. Germline V gives CDR1 DFQATT, CDR2 SNEGSKA (reference sequence). The CDR3 covers 15 residues. Trimming removed 5 bases from V and 5 bases from J; junction bases left unmatched: 15. The CDR3 here is CSARGRQGRNHEQYF. The CDR3, as DNA: TGCAGTGCTCGAGGCCGACAGGGAAGGAACCACGAGCAGTACTTC.

This clonotype was counted only a few times. V gene TRBV2 combines with J gene TRBJ2-7; 12 bases match TRBD2. With 6 bases clipped from V and 0 bases from J, the junction kept 12 bases outside the gene matches. The CDR3 covers 18 residues. Germline CDR1 SNHLY, CDR2 FYNNEI. The CDR3 loop reads CASRPGLAGPEISYEQYF. The DNA for the CDR3 is TGTGCCAGCAGGCCGGGACTAGCGGGCCCCGAAATCTCCTACGAGCAGTACTTC.

There are many counts of this clonotype. This chain connects TRBV18 to TRBJ1-2; 8 nucleotides align to TRBD1. Per germline, CDR1 KGHSH and CDR2 LQKENI. J gave up 3 bases and V 3 bases, and 6 bases lay outside the gene matches. This CDR3 has 15 residues. CDR3 DNA sequence: TGTGCCAGCTCACCCGGACAGGGTGTGGACTATGGCTACACCTTC. This gives the protein CASSPGQGVDYGYTF.

There are many counts of this clonotype. V and J are TRBV2 and TRBJ2-5; D might be TRBD1 (5 bases). The CDR3 has 13 residues. Trimming pared 4 bases from V and 4 bases from J, leaving 10 bases between. In germline, CDR1 is SNHLY, CDR2 FYNNEI. CDR3 nucleotides: TGTGCCAGCAGTGCAGGGCTTGGAGAGACCCAGTACTTC. This translates into CASSAGLGETQYF.

This clonotype was observed many times. The J gene is TRBJ1-1, the V gene TRBV29-1; D might be TRBD1 (5 bases). The V end lost 3 bases, the J end lost 4 bases, and 12 bases lay between the germline ends. Germline assignment: CDR1 SQVTM and CDR2 ANQGSEA. The CDR3 is 13 residues long. CDR3 region: CSVEQGMATEAFF. Written as DNA, the CDR3 is TGCAGCGTTGAGCAGGGCATGGCCACTGAAGCTTTCTTT.

This rearrangement joins TRBV15 to TRBJ1-3; D ambiguous. The V gene lost 0 bases and the J gene lost 8 bases, with 14 bases spanning the gap. This CDR3 region has 15 residues. Germline V gene data show CDR1 as LNHNV and CDR2 as YYDKDF (reference sequence). Here the CDR3 DNA reads TGTGCCACCAGCAGAGATCGCGGAGGGTGGGACACCATATATTTT. Residues: CATSRDRGGWDTIYF.

The rearrangement uses TRBV3-1 and TRBJ1-2; D is undetermined. Trimming pared 4 bases from V and 0 bases from J, leaving 9 bases between. CDR1 and CDR2 from the germline V gene are LGHDT and YNNKEL (reference sequence). The CDR3 length is 14 residues. CDR3 DNA: TGTGCCAGCAGCCGACGGTTAGCTAACTATGGCTACACCTTC. This translates into CASSRRLANYGYTF.

This clonotype was observed many times. This rearrangement joins TRBV29-1 to TRBJ2-1; 9 bases align to TRBD2. The CDR3 covers 13 residues. Germline V gene lookup returns CDR1 SQVTM and CDR2 ANQGSEA. V lost 8 bases to trimming and J lost 6 bases; unmatched junction nucleotides: 8. CDR3 bases: TGCAGCTTCCGACTAGCGGTTATCAATGAGCAGTTCTTC. It codes for CSFRLAVINEQFF.

Ten or more counts support this clonotype. The chain employs TRBV30 and TRBJ2-7; D remains ambiguous. CDR1 and CDR2 (germline): GTSNPN, SVGIG (reference sequence). V was cut by 1 base and J by 7 bases, with 20 bases left in between. This CDR3 has 15 residues. The CDR3 DNA sequence: TGTGCCTGGAGTGAGAGTTTTTTATCGGGTGCTGAGCAGTACTTC. Protein: CAWSESFLSGAEQYF.

There are many counts of this clonotype. The chain is built from TRBV24-1 and TRBJ2-5, with D possibly TRBD1 on 7 matching bases. Germline V CDR1 and CDR2: KGHDR, SFDVKD. Trimming left V 2 bases short and J 4 bases short, with 10 bases between. The CDR3 covers 14 residues. The CDR3 reads CATSDSGGGETQYF. The CDR3, as DNA: TGTGCCACCAGTGATTCAGGGGGAGGAGAGACCCAGTACTTC.

This clonotype was seen a single time. One junction end disagrees with the germline gene, perhaps due to a read error. CDR3 protein: CASSPRMADTGELFF. The CDR3 DNA reads as TGTGCCAGCAGTCCAAGGATGGCGGACACCGGGGAGCTGTTTTTT. The V and J genes are TRBV4-1 and TRBJ2-2; D remains unclear. Germline loops: CDR1 MGHRA, CDR2 YSYEKL. The CDR3 runs to 15 residues.

Only a few counts were recorded for this clonotype. The V gene is TRBV4-1, the J gene TRBJ1-1; 10 bases agree with TRBD1. Germline-derived CDR1 and CDR2 are MGHRA and YSYEKL. This CDR3 has 13 residues. With V trimmed by 6 bases and J by 7 bases, 5 bases remained unmatched. In DNA, the CDR3 is TGCGCCAGCAGTCTGGGACAGGGGATTGAAGCTTTCTTT. Translated, it gives CASSLGQGIEAFF.

This clonotype has a count of ten or more. The V gene is TRBV28, the J gene TRBJ2-7, with 9 bases identical to TRBD1. The V and J ends lost 6 bases and 6 bases, in that order; junction bases with no gene match: 9. CDR1 is MDHEN, CDR2 SYDVKM, per germline. The CDR3 is made up of 14 amino acids. CDR3 nucleotide sequence: TGTGCCAGCAGCCAATGGGACAGGGTCCTCGAGCAGTACTTC. Encoded protein: CASSQWDRVLEQYF.

This clonotype has ten or more counts. J is TRBJ1-6 and V is TRBV5-1; TRBD1 agrees at 7 bases. CDR1 and CDR2 (germline): SGHRS, YFSETQ. The CDR3 is 15 amino acids. V dropped 2 bases and J dropped 7; count of bases not matched to a gene: 6. CDR3 sequence (DNA): TGCGCCAGCAGCTTACGACAGGGACGAAATTCACCCCTCCACTTT. Translating gives CASSLRQGRNSPLHF.

V is TRBV5-4 and J is TRBJ2-1; D may be TRBD1 or TRBD2 (6 bases each). The CDR3 spans 18 residues. Per germline, CDR1 SGHNT and CDR2 YYREEE (reference sequence). V was cut by 0 bases and J by 0 bases, with 16 bases left in between. This chain's CDR3 is CASSLGPGGRSSYNEQFF. CDR3 nucleotide sequence: TGTGCCAGCAGCTTGGGACCCGGGGGCAGGAGCTCCTACAATGAGCAGTTCTTC.

This chain connects TRBV6-5 to TRBJ2-7; D may be TRBD2 (5 bases). The CDR3 spans 12 residues. The V gene's germline CDR1 is MNHEY and CDR2 SVGAGI. With 2 bases removed from V and 7 bases from J, the gap between germline ends came to 9 bases. Here the CDR3 reads CASSYEGWEQYF. In DNA, the CDR3 is TGTGCCAGCAGTTACGAGGGTTGGGAGCAGTACTTC.

This clonotype was seen a few times. J is TRBJ2-5 and V is TRBV29-1; 8 bases line up with TRBD1. The junction had 16 bases not matched to a gene; V was cut back by 6 bases and J by 1 base. This CDR3 comprises 17 residues. Per the germline V gene, CDR1 is SQVTM and CDR2 is ANQGSEA. CDR3 residues: CSVDIRTGPNPQETQYF. The CDR3 nucleotides are TGCAGCGTCGACATAAGGACAGGGCCGAACCCCCAAGAGACCCAGTACTTC.

This clonotype was recorded many times. V gene TRBV6-2 or TRBV6-3 combines with J gene TRBJ2-7; perhaps TRBD2 as D (5 bases). The CDR3 runs 16 residues. CDR1 is MNHEY and CDR2 is SVGEGT in the germline V gene. V lost 6 bases and J lost 0, with 18 bases in between. CDR3: CASRTLNGVYSYEQYF. The CDR3 DNA sequence: TGTGCCAGCAGAACCCTAAACGGGGTCTACTCCTACGAGCAGTACTTC.

The genes are TRBV19 and TRBJ2-2; 7 nucleotides agree with TRBD1. This CDR3 has 15 residues. Per the germline V gene, CDR1 is LNHDA and CDR2 is SQIVND (reference sequence). The J segment lost 2 bases and the V segment lost 8 bases, leaving 8 bases of the junction unmatched. For the CDR3, the DNA is TGTGCCAGTCGAGTCCGGGACAGAAACACCGGGGAGCTGTTTTTT. Protein sequence: CASRVRDRNTGELFF.

This clonotype was detected ten times or more. V is TRBV11-2 and J is TRBJ2-1; D may correspond to TRBD1 or TRBD2 (6 bases each). Trimming took off 4 bases at V and 15 bases at J, with 25 bases between the two ends. Germline V gene data show CDR1 as SGHAT and CDR2 as FQNNGV. The CDR3 covers 15 residues. CDR3 loop: CASSSHGGLFYVGFF. CDR3 sequence (DNA): TGTGCCAGCAGCTCCCACGGGGGCCTTTTTTACGTCGGGTTCTTC.

The rearrangement uses TRBV6-1 and TRBJ2-7; 7 nucleotides align to TRBD2. Germline V gives CDR1 MNHNS, CDR2 SASEGT. CDR3 length: 14 amino acids. The trim removed 6 bases at V and 0 bases at J, leaving 5 bases unmatched. CDR3 sequence: CASSWTRNSYEQYF. The CDR3, as DNA: TGTGCCAGCAGCTGGACTAGAAACTCCTACGAGCAGTACTTC.

This clonotype was counted ten times or more. V and J are TRBV7-2 and TRBJ2-3, with TRBD1 matching over 9 bases. The CDR3 spans 11 residues. Germline V lookup: CDR1 SGHTA, CDR2 FQGNSA. Trimming at V came to 4 bases and at J to 13 bases, leaving 3 bases not matched to a gene. The CDR3 here is CASSSRDREYF. CDR3 in DNA: TGTGCCAGCAGCTCAAGGGACAGGGAGTATTTT.